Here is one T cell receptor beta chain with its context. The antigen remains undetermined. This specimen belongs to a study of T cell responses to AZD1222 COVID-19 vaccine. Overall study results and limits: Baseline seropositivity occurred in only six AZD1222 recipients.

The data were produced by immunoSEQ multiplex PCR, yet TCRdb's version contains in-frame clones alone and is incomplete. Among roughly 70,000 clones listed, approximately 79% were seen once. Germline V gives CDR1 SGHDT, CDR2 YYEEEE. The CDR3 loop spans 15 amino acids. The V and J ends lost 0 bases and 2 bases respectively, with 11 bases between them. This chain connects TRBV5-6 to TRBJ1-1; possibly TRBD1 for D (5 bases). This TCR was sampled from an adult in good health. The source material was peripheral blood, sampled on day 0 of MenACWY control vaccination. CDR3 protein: CASSLAMGVNTEAFF. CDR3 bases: TGTGCCAGCAGCTTGGCAATGGGGGTAAACACTGAAGCTTTCTTT.